This TCR beta chain derives from a study of blood T cells in healthy people across ages. Together with a sample-barcoded 5' primer, a J-beta primer mix was included in a second PCR lasting about 7 to 11 cycles. One entry per CDR3 protein results from TCRdb running MiXCR on the 5' RACE reads. The sample lists about 1.1 million distinct CDR3 sequences; around two fifths were seen once. This CDR3 contains 16 residues. The ends were cut back, 2 bases at V and 8 bases at J, with 16 bases in the middle. Germline CDR1 reads MNHEY; CDR2 reads SVGAGI. The V and J genes are TRBV6-5 and TRBJ1-6; perhaps TRBD1 as D (5 bases). The receptor comes from a young man in good health. Specimen: blood. The CDR3: CASSYGGNKGDSPLHF. The CDR3 nucleotides are TGTGCCAGCAGTTACGGGGGGAATAAGGGAGATTCACCCCTCCACTTT.